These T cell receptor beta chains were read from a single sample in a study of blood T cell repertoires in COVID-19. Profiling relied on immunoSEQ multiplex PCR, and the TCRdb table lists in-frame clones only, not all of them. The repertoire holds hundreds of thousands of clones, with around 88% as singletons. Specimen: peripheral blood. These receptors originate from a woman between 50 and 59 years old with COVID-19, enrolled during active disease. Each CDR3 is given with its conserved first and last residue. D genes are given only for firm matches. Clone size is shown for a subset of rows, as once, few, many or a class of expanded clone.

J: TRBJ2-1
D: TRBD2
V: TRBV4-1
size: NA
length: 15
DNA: TGCGCCAGCAGCCAAGCGAGACTAGCGAGGAATGAGCAGTTCTTC
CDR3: CASSQARLARNEQFF

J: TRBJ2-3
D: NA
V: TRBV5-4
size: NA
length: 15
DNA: TGTGCCAGCAGCTTGTCGGGCCAGGGGACAGATACGCAGTATTTT
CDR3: CASSLSGQGTDTQYF

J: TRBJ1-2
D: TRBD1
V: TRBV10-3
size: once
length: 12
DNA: TGTGCCATCAGTTACGGGACAGCAGGCTACACCTTC
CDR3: CAISYGTAGYTF

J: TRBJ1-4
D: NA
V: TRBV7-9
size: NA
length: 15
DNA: TGTGCCAGCAGCTCCCTAGAGGCGGCTAATGAAAAACTGTTTTTT
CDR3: CASSSLEAANEKLFF

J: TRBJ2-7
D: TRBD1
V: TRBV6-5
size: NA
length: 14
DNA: TGTGCCAGCAGGACCCGGGACAGGGGCCACGAGCAGTACTTC
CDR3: CASRTRDRGHEQYF

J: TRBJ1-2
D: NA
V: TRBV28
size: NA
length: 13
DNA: TGTGCCAGCAGCTTGGGCAGGGCCTATGGCTACACCTTC
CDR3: CASSLGRAYGYTF

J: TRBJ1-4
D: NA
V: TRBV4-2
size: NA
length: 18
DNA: TGTGCCAGCAGCAAAACTGCCGACAGTGTCTTAAGGGGTGAAAAACTGTTTTTT
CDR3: CASSKTADSVLRGEKLFF

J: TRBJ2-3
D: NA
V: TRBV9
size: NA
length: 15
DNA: TGTGCCAGCAGCCCAATCGGGGATCGCACAGATACGCAGTATTTT
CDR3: CASSPIGDRTDTQYF

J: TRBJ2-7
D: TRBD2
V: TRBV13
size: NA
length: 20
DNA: TGTGCCAGCAGCTTAGGCCGAGGACTAGCGGGGGAGCAATATTTATTACGTAAATACTTC
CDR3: CASSLGRGLAGEQYLLRKYF

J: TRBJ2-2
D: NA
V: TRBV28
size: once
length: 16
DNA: TGTGCCAGCAGTGGCTACAGGGCCGCGAACACCGGGGAGCTGTTTTTT
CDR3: CASSGYRAANTGELFF

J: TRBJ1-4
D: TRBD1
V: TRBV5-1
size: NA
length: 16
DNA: TGCGCCAGCAGCTTGGGAGGGGGCAGGATGGGCGAAAAACTGTTTTTT
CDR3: CASSLGGGRMGEKLFF